The rows below give T cell receptor beta chains drawn from one sample of a study of blood T cells in healthy people across ages. One entry per CDR3 protein results from TCRdb running MiXCR on the 5' RACE reads. This table holds around 1,900,000 distinct CDR3 sequences, 39% found once. The sequenced sample consisted of blood. Receptors originate from a human donor in good health. The conserved cysteine and the conserved F or W are not part of the CDR3 here. A D gene is named only where the DNA matches it firmly.

d_gene	v_gene	j_gene	CDR3aa
-	TRBV5-1	TRBJ1-1	ASSIQGQNTEAF
-	TRBV12-3/TRBV12-4	TRBJ2-3	DGSRGADTQY
TRBD2	TRBV7-2	TRBJ2-5	ASSWSGEWSETQY
-	TRBV10-3	TRBJ2-1	AISVTVYNEQF
-	TRBV7-3	TRBJ1-1	ASSLAPDLNTEAF
-	TRBV14	TRBJ2-3	ASSPGPGEPDTQY
-	TRBV5-1	TRBJ1-6	ASSSQGPYNSPLH
TRBD2	TRBV4-1	TRBJ2-7	ASSQDRGSGGEEQY
TRBD1	TRBV4-1	TRBJ2-4	ASSQDSLGQQQY
-	TRBV28	TRBJ1-2	ASSPPNRAVYGYT
-	TRBV5-6	TRBJ1-1	ASSLWADDTEAF
-	TRBV7-2	TRBJ1-5	ASSFSDSANQPQH
-	TRBV29-1	TRBJ1-2	SVEAQGTWGYT
-	TRBV20-1	TRBJ2-1	SAGIFPDGTDNEQF
-	TRBV11-3	TRBJ2-3	ASSLVDFSTQY
TRBD1	TRBV20-1	TRBJ2-7	SARRTGTGAYEQY
-	TRBV10-3	TRBJ2-7	AIRVGTTDITYEQY
-	TRBV27	TRBJ1-1	ASSFLGATEAF
TRBD2	TRBV7-2	TRBJ2-3	ASSKPSSGGADTQY
TRBD1	TRBV11-3	TRBJ2-7	ASSERTGSIVEQY
-	TRBV20-1	TRBJ1-4	SARERGGRGLAEKLF
-	TRBV20-1	TRBJ2-1	SARDLGHGNNEQF
-	TRBV7-2	TRBJ1-2	ASSLVGTTYGYT
TRBD1	TRBV5-6	TRBJ1-5	ASSLGTVGLQPQH
-	TRBV7-8	TRBJ2-1	ASSHRQRTYNEQF
-	TRBV29-1	TRBJ2-6	SALTPSGANVLT
-	TRBV4-1	TRBJ2-5	ASSQLDSPTLY